The rows below give T cell receptor beta chains drawn from one sample of a study of cytomegalovirus exposure and HLA in healthy donors. Method: immunoSEQ multiplex PCR; TCRdb's copy keeps in-frame clones and lacks some. The repertoire has 200,000 to 300,000 clones, more than 75% of them found once; the top ten carry around 2.6%. Sequenced material: PBMCs. Source of these receptors: a man between 18 and 29 years old in good health and CMV-seronegative. CDR3s include the opening cysteine and the closing phenylalanine or tryptophan. Fields, in order: V gene, CDR3 length, clone size, CDR3 protein. Expanded clones are given a class, and other clones once, few, many or no size at all.

TRBV4-3 | 16 | NA | CASSQDWSAGSGEQYF
TRBV6-6 | 16 | NA | CASTRYPDSRPGELFF
TRBV5-1 | 18 | NA | CASSPGTSGSALQETQYF
TRBV19 | 15 | NA | CASSIGGFSSYEQYF
TRBV4-2 | 15 | few | CASSQDGEGDYEQYF
TRBV29-1 | 17 | NA | CSVEKTGADKGDTEAFF
TRBV30 | 11 | NA | CAWSGINEQFF
TRBV27 | 15 | NA | CASSYKREGLYEQYF
TRBV5-4 | 16 | NA | CASSIGQGARGYGYTF
TRBV5-6 | 13 | NA | CASSFSSVTEAFF
TRBV19 | 13 | NA | CATARTGDGPQHF